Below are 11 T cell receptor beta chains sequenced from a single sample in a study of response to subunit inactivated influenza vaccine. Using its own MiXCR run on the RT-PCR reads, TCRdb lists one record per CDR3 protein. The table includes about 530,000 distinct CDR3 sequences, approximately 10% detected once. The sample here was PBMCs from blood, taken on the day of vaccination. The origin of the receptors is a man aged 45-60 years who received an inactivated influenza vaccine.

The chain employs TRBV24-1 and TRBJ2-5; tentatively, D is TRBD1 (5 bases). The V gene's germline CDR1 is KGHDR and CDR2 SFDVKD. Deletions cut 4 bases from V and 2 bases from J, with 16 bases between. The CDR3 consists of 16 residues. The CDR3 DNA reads TGTGCCACCAGTGACCGCCTCGGACACTTACAAGAGACCCAGTACTTC. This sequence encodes CATSDRLGHLQETQYF.

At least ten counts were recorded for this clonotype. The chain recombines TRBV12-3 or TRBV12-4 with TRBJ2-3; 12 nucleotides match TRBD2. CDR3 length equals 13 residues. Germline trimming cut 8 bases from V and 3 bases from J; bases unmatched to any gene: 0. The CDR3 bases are TGTGCCAGCGGACTAGCGGGAACAGATACGCAGTATTTT. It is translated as CASGLAGTDTQYF.

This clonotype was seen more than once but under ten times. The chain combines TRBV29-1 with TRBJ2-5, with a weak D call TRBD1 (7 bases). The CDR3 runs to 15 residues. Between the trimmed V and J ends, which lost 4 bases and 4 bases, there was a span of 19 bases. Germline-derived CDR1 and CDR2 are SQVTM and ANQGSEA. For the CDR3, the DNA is TGCAGCGTTGGCGGGACAGAGCAGGCAAGAGAGACCCAGTACTTC. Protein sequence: CSVGGTEQARETQYF. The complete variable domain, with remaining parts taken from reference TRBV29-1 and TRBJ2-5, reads SAVISQKPSRDICQRGTSLTIQCQVDSQVTMMFWYRQQPGQSLTLIATANQGSEATYESGFVIDKFPISRPNLTFSTLTVSNMSPEDSSIYLCSVGGTEQARETQYFGPGTRLLVL.

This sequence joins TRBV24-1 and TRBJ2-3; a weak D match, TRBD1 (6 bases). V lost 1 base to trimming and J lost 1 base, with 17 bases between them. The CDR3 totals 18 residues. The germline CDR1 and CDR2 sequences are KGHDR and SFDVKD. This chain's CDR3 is CATSDFGQGLGGTDTQYF. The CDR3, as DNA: TGTGCCACCAGTGATTTTGGTCAGGGGCTCGGGGGCACAGATACGCAGTATTTT.

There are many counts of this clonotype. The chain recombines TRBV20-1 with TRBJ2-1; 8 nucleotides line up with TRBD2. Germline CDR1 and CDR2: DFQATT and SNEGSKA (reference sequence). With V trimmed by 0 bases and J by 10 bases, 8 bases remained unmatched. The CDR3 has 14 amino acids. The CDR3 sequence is CSAREWTSFIEQFF. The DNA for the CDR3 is TGCAGTGCTAGAGAGTGGACTAGCTTTATCGAGCAGTTCTTC.

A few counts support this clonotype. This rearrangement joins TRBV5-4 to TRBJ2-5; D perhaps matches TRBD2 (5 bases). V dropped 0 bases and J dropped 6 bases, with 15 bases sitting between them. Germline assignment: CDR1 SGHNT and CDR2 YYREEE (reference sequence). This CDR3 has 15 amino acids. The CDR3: CASSLAGNHLKTQYF. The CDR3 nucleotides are TGTGCCAGCAGCTTGGCCGGGAACCATCTTAAGACCCAGTACTTC.

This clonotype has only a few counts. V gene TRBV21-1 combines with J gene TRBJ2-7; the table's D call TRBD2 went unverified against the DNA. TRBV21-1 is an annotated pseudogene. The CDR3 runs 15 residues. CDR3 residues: CASSPPRAGTYEQYF. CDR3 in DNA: TGTGCCAGCAGCCCTCCCAGAGCGGGCACTTACGAGCAGTACTTC.

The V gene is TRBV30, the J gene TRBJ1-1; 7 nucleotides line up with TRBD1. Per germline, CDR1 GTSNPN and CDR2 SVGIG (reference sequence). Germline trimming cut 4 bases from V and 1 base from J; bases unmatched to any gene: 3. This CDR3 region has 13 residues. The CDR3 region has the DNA TGTGCCTGGACGGGACAGTCGAACACTGAAGCTTTCTTT. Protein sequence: CAWTGQSNTEAFF.

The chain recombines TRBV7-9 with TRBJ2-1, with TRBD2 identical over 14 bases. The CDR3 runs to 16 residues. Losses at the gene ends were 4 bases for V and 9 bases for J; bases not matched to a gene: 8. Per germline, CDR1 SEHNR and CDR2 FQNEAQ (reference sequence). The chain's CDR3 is CASSSTGLAGGGEQFF. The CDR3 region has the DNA TGTGCCAGCAGCTCGACAGGACTAGCGGGAGGCGGTGAGCAGTTCTTC.

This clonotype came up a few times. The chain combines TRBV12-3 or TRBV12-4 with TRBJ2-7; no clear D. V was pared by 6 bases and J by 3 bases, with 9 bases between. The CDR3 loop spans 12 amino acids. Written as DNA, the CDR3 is TGTGCCAGCAGCACAAACAACTACGAGCAGTACTTC. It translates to CASSTNNYEQYF.

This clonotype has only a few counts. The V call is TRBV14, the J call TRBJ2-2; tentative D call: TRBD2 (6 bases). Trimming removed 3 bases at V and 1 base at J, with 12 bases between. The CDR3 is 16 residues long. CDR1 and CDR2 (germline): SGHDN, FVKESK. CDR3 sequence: CASSQLGLGNTGELFF. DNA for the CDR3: TGTGCCAGCAGCCAGTTGGGACTCGGGAACACCGGGGAGCTGTTTTTT.